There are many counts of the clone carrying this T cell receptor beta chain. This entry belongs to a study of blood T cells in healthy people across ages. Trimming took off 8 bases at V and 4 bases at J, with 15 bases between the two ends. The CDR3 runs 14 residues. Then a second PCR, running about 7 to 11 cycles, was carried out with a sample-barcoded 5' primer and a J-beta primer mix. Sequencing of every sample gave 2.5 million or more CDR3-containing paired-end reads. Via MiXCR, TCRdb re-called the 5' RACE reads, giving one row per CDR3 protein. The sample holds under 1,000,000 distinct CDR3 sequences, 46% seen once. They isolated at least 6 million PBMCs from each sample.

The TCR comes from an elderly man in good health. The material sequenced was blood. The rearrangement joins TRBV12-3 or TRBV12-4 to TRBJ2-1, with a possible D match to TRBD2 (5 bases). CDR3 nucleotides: TGTGCCAGCCGCGTCGACTACTTATACAATGAGCAGTTCTTC. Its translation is CASRVDYLYNEQFF.